The 10 T cell receptor beta chains below were found in one sample sequenced in a study of blood T cell repertoires in COVID-19. Assay used: immunoSEQ multiplex PCR; TCRdb lists only in-frame clones, some missing. The sample holds 150,000 or so clones, about 88% seen once. Sequencing used PBMCs or T cells enriched from blood (not recorded which). Receptors were obtained from a woman aged 50 to 60 who had recovered from COVID-19.

The chain has TRBV9 and TRBJ2-2; 9 nucleotides agree with TRBD2. Losses at the gene ends were 0 bases for V and 8 bases for J; bases not matched to a gene: 5. The germline V gene encodes CDR1 SGDLS and CDR2 YYNGEE. This CDR3 region has 15 residues. The DNA for the CDR3 is TGTGCCAGCAGCGTAGGATTAGCGGGAGTGGGGGAGCTGTTTTTT. Residues: CASSVGLAGVGELFF.

The chain uses TRBV15 and TRBJ2-7, with D possibly matching TRBD2 (6 bases). Trimming removed 5 bases from V and 4 bases from J, with 15 bases in between. The CDR3 totals 14 residues. The germline CDR1 and CDR2 sequences are LNHNV and YYDKDF (reference sequence). The CDR3 coding sequence is TGTGCCACCAGCTCGGCGGGGACGGGATACGAGCAGTACTTC. It yields the protein CATSSAGTGYEQYF.

J is TRBJ2-7 and V is TRBV5-1, with a tentative D call TRBD1 (6 bases). The germline V gene has CDR1 SGHRS and CDR2 YFSETQ. The V gene lost 2 bases and the J gene lost 7 bases, with 13 bases spanning the gap. The CDR3 length is 13 residues. CDR3: CASSFRDTLEQYF. The CDR3 region has the DNA TGCGCCAGCAGCTTCCGGGACACCCTGGAGCAGTACTTC.

This clone was counted between two and nine times. The chain is built from TRBV27 and TRBJ1-2, with 10 positions matching TRBD1. J lost 1 base, V lost 7 bases, and 9 bases had no gene match. The CDR3 has 16 amino acids. CDR1 and CDR2 (germline): MNHEY, SMNVEV (reference sequence). For the CDR3, the DNA is TGTGCCAGCAATTCTCCGGGACAGGGGATTAACTATGGCTACACCTTC. Its translation is CASNSPGQGINYGYTF.

This sequence joins TRBV30 and TRBJ2-7; 7 bases line up with TRBD1. V lost 4 bases and J lost 3; bases outside the gene matches: 6. Germline lookup yields CDR1 GTSNPN and CDR2 SVGIG (reference sequence). This CDR3 has 13 residues. The CDR3 DNA reads as TGTGCCTGGAACAGGGGCGGTCACTACGAGCAGTACTTC. Translated, it gives CAWNRGGHYEQYF.

This clone was found a few times. V usage is TRBV11-2 and J usage is TRBJ1-2; 8 bases fit TRBD1. Germline V lookup: CDR1 SGHAT, CDR2 FQNNGV. The trim removed 5 bases at V and 6 bases at J, leaving 14 bases unmatched. The CDR3 contains 16 residues. The CDR3 nucleotides are TGTGCCAGCAGCGGGTCTGGATCGGACAGGGTGGATGGCTACACCTTC. Translation gives CASSGSGSDRVDGYTF.

V gene TRBV9 combines with J gene TRBJ2-3; TRBD1 matches at 8 bases. CDR1 and CDR2 from the germline V gene are SGDLS and YYNGEE. The CDR3 covers 14 residues. After removal of 3 bases from V and 4 bases from J, the junction contained 4 bases not matched to a gene. CDR3 region: CASSAGGGPDTQYF. The DNA of the CDR3 is TGTGCCAGCAGCGCAGGGGGCGGACCAGATACGCAGTATTTT.

J is TRBJ2-3 and V is TRBV11-3; 8 positions agree with TRBD2. CDR3 length: 16 residues. V lost 8 bases, J lost 5 bases, and 15 bases stayed unmatched. Germline-derived CDR1 and CDR2 are SGHNT and YENEEA. The DNA for the CDR3 is TGTGCCAGCCGCCGGGGGGGGGCTGGGGGAGAAGATACGCAGTATTTT. It is translated as CASRRGGAGGEDTQYF.

The chain combines TRBV5-1 with TRBJ2-7; 10 bases fit TRBD2. The CDR3 extends over 16 amino acids. CDR1 and CDR2 from the germline V gene are SGHRS and YFSETQ. Trimming at V came to 0 bases and at J to 5 bases, leaving 8 bases not matched to a gene. As DNA, the CDR3 is TGCGCCAGCAGCTTGGAGAGGCTAGCGGGAGTCCACGAGCAGTACTTC. Its translation is CASSLERLAGVHEQYF.

The rearrangement uses TRBV6-5 and TRBJ1-2; TRBD1 is a possible D gene (5 bases). This CDR3 spans 13 amino acids. The V gene's germline CDR1 is MNHEY and CDR2 SVGAGI. The V end was cut by 6 bases, the J end by 8 bases, with 16 bases between. The CDR3 region has the DNA TGTGCCAGCAGACGGGGACTGGCCTTGGGCTACACCTTC. Translating gives CASRRGLALGYTF.